This TCR beta chain is from a study of T-cell reconstitution after alpha-beta-depleted transplantation in children. Study-level findings and limits: Elevated TCRbeta diversity at day 60 was traced, in some patients, to surviving recipient T cells and thymic progenitors. At around two months after transplant, the alpha-beta T cells were reportedly derived from several hundred expanded clones that came from non-depleted graft cells. T-cell numbers and diversity, one year after transplant, stemmed largely from T cells that were newly produced.

The authors prepared the TCRbeta library with unique molecular identifiers. TCRdb fed the PCR reads into MiXCR, producing one record per CDR3 protein. The sample carries hundreds of thousands of distinct CDR3 sequences, roughly 15% recorded once. This clonotype was observed many times. What it binds is not known. Germline CDR1 PRHDT, CDR2 FYEKMQ (reference sequence). Trimming left V 4 bases short and J 0 bases short, with 7 bases between. This CDR3 contains 14 residues. The rearrangement uses TRBV13 and TRBJ2-1; D unresolved. The source material was PBMCs, mostly from graft donor cells, sampled 360 days after TCRalphabeta/CD19-depleted stem cell transplant. This clonotype was obtained from a male patient aged 2 to 9 who had a stem cell transplant for acute lymphoblastic leukemia, so the T cells may come from the graft donor. The CDR3 nucleotides are TGTGCCAGCAGCTACCGGCCCTCCTACAATGAGCAGTTCTTC. As protein: CASSYRPSYNEQFF. Full variable domain (rest looked up from reference TRBV13 and TRBJ2-1): AAGVIQSPRHLIKEKRETATLKCYPIPRHDTVYWYQQGPGQDPQFLISFYEKMQSDKGSIPDRFSAQQFSDYHSELNMSSLELGDSALYFCASSYRPSYNEQFFGPGTRLTVL.